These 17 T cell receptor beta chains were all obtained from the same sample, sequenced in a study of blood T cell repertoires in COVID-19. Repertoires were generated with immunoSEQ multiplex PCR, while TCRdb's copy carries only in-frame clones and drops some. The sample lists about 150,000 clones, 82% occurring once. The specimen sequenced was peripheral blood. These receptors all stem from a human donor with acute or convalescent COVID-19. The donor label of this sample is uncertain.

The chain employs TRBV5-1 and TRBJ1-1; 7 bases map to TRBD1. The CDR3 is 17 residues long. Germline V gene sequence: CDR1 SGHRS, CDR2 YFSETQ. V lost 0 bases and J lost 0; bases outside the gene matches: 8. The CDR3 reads CASSLAMGTVVNTEAFF. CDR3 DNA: TGCGCCAGCAGCTTGGCCATGGGGACAGTTGTGAACACTGAAGCTTTCTTT.

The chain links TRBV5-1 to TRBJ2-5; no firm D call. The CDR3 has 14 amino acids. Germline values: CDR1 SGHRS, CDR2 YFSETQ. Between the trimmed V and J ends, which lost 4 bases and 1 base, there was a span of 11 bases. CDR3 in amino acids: CASSIQPGQETQYF. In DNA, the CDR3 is TGCGCCAGCAGCATTCAGCCAGGCCAAGAGACCCAGTACTTC. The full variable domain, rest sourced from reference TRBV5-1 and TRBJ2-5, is KAGVTQTPRYLIKTRGQQVTLSCSPISGHRSVSWYQQTPGQGLQFLFEYFSETQRNKGNFPGRFSGRQFSNSRSEMNVSTLELGDSALYLCASSIQPGQETQYFGPGTRLLVL.

CDR3 protein: CASSPRAFDNSPLHF. In DNA form, the CDR3 reads TGTGCCAGCAGCCCGCGTGCTTTCGATAATTCACCCCTCCACTTT. The chain links TRBV5-4 to TRBJ1-6, with D unresolved. Trimming cost V 4 bases and J 5 bases, with 13 bases left between them. This CDR3 comprises 15 residues. Germline assignment: CDR1 SGHNT and CDR2 YYREEE (reference sequence).

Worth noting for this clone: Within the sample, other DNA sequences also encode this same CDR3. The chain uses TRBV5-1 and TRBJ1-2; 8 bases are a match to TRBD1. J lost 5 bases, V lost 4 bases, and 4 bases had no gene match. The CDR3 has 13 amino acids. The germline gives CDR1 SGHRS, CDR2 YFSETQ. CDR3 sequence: CASSQDRDYGYTF. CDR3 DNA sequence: TGCGCCAGCAGCCAGGACAGGGATTATGGCTACACCTTC.

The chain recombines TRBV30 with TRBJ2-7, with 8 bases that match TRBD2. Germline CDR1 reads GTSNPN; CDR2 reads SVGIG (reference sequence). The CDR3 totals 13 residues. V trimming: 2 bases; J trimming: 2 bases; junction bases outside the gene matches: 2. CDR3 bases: TGTGCCTGGAGTAGCGGGGGAGCCTACGAGCAGTACTTC. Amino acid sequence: CAWSSGGAYEQYF.

DNA of the CDR3: TGTGCCAGCAGCCAAAACCAGATGCAAGTCACAGATACGCAGTATTTT. Residues: CASSQNQMQVTDTQYF. The chain joins TRBV4-2 to TRBJ2-3; D ambiguous. The V end was cut by 2 bases, the J end by 2 bases, with 14 bases between. The CDR3 has 16 amino acids. Germline assignment: CDR1 LGHNA and CDR2 YNFKEQ.

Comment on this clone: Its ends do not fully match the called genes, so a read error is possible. CDR3 DNA: TGCGCCAGCAGTCAAACCGGCCTGGGGGCGAGTTCAGCCCTCCACTTT. This encodes CASSQTGLGASSALHF. The V call is TRBV23-1, the J call TRBJ1-6, with D maybe TRBD1 (6 bases). TRBV23-1 is given ORF status, its function remaining uncertain. The CDR3 has 16 amino acids.

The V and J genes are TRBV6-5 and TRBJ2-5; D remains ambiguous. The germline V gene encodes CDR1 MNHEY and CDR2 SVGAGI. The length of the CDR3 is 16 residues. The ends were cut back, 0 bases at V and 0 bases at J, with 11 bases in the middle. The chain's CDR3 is CASSYSSLTYQETQYF. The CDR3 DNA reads TGTGCCAGCAGTTACTCGTCCCTGACATACCAAGAGACCCAGTACTTC.

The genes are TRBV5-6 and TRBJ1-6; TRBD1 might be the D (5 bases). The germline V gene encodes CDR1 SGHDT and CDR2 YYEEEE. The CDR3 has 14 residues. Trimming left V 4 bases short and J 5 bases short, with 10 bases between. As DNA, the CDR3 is TGTGCCAGCAGCCCCCGCAGGGATAATTCACCCCTCCACTTT. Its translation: CASSPRRDNSPLHF.

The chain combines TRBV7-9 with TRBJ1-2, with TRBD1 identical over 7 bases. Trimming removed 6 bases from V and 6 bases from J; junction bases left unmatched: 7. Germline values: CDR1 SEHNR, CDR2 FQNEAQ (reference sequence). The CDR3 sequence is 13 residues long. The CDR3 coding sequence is TGTGCCAGCAGTCGACAGGGTATTGATGGCTACACCTTC. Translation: CASSRQGIDGYTF.

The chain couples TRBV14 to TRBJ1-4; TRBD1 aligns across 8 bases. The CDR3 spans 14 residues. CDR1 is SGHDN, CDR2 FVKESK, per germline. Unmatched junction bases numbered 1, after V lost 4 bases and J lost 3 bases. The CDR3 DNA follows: TGTGCCAGCAGCCTCAGGGGGCCTAATGAAAAACTGTTTTTT. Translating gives CASSLRGPNEKLFF.

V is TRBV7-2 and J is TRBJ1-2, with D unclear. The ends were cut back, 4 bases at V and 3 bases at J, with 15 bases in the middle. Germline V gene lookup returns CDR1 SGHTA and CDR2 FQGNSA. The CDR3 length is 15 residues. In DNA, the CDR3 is TGTGCCAGCAGCTCTATGGCTAGAGGTCACTATGGCTACACCTTC. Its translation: CASSSMARGHYGYTF.

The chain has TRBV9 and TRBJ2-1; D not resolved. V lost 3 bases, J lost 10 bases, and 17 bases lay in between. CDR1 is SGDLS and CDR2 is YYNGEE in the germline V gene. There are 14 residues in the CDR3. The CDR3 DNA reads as TGTGCCAGCAGCGCCCACCTTCAGCTCGGGGAGCAGTTCTTC. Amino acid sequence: CASSAHLQLGEQFF.

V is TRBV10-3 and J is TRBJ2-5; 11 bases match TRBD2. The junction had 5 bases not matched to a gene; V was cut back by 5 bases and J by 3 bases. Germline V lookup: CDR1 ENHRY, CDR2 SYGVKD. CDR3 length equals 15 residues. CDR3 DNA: TGTGCCATCAGTAAATATAGCGGGGGGGAAGAGACCCAGTACTTC. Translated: CAISKYSGGEETQYF.

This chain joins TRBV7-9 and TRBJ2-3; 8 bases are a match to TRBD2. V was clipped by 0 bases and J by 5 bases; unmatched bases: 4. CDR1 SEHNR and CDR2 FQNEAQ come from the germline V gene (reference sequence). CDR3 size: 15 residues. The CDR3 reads CASSLASGDGDTQYF. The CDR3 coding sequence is TGTGCCAGCAGCTTAGCTAGCGGGGACGGAGATACGCAGTATTTT.

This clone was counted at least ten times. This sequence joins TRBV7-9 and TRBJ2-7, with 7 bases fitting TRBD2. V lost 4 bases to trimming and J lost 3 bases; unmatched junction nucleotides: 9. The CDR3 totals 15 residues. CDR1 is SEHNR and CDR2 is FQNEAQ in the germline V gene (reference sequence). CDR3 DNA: TGTGCCAGCAGCTCCCCCGGGGGGTCTTACTACGAGCAGTACTTC. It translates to CASSSPGGSYYEQYF.

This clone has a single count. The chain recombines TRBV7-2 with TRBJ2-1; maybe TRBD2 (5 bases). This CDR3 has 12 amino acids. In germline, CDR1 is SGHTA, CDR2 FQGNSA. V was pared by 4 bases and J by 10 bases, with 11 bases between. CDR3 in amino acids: CASSSDSWEQFF. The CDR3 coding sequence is TGTGCCAGCAGCTCGGACTCATGGGAGCAGTTCTTC. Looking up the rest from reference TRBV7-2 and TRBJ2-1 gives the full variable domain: GAGVSQSPSNKVTEKGKDVELRCDPISGHTALYWYRQSLGQGLEFLIYFQGNSAPDKSGLPSDRFSAERTGGSVSTLTIQRTQQEDSAVYLCASSSDSWEQFFGPGTRLTVL.